This entry lists 30 T cell receptor beta chains sequenced from one sample in a study of human T cells and chemical hapten exposure. TCRdb ran MiXCR on the RACE reads and lists one entry per CDR3 protein. The sample contains about 260,000 distinct CDR3 sequences, approximately 8.6% of which appear only once. Time point meaning: pre-sensitization, week 0. Treatment of the sample: therapeutic diphenylcyclopropenone sensitization with weekly scalp DPC. Specimen: whole blood, collected in connection with sensitization to the hapten diphenylcyclopropenone (DPC). The receptors originated from a woman aged 40 to 55 with alopecia areata. Some clones in this sample may be carry-over from other donors' samples.

This clonotype was observed at least ten times. The V call is TRBV29-1, the J call TRBJ1-5, with 7 positions matching TRBD1. The trim removed 6 bases at V and 2 bases at J, leaving 4 bases unmatched. CDR3 length: 13 residues. The germline V gene encodes CDR1 SQVTM and CDR2 ANQGSEA. CDR3 DNA sequence: TGCAGCGTGCAAGGACAGGGCAATCAGCCCCAGCATTTT. It translates to CSVQGQGNQPQHF.

This chain connects TRBV6-2 or TRBV6-3 to TRBJ2-7; D not certain. Germline-derived CDR1 and CDR2 are MNHEY and SVGEGT. V was trimmed by 0 bases and J by 5 bases, leaving 17 bases between them. The CDR3 contains 16 residues. CDR3 region: CASSYSVSTPRDEQYF. The CDR3 DNA sequence: TGTGCCAGCAGTTACTCGGTATCGACTCCCCGGGACGAGCAGTACTTC.

This clonotype showed up just a few times. The chain combines TRBV6-2 or TRBV6-3 with TRBJ2-7, with a possible D match to TRBD2 (5 bases). Trimming removed 7 bases at V and 5 bases at J, with 18 bases between. Germline V CDR1 and CDR2: MNHEY, SVGEGT. The CDR3 has 14 residues. CDR3 bases: TGTGCCAGCACCCTAAGCCCCCCCGGGAACGAGCAGTACTTC. It translates to CASTLSPPGNEQYF.

The genes are TRBV12-3 or TRBV12-4 and TRBJ1-2; the D is unclear. Between the trimmed V and J ends, which lost 2 bases and 3 bases, there was a span of 10 bases. The CDR3 spans 14 residues. The CDR3 DNA reads as TGTGCCAGCAGTTTATCCGCCCATTACTATGGCTACACCTTC. This encodes CASSLSAHYYGYTF.

This clonotype was seen a handful of times. The chain links TRBV6-2 or TRBV6-3 to TRBJ2-1; TRBD2 aligns across 13 bases. The V segment lost 6 bases and the J segment 9 bases; nucleotides outside the gene matches: 5. Germline V gives CDR1 MNHEY, CDR2 SVGEGT. The CDR3 contains 14 residues. CDR3 nucleotide sequence: TGTGCCAGCAGCCAACTAGCGGGAGGGGCTGAGCAGTTCTTC. This sequence encodes CASSQLAGGAEQFF.

J is TRBJ2-2 and V is TRBV20-1; 11 bases line up with TRBD2. V lost 5 bases to trimming and J lost 1 base; unmatched junction nucleotides: 6. The CDR3 loop spans 16 amino acids. CDR1 and CDR2 from the germline V gene are DFQATT and SNEGSKA (reference sequence). CDR3 nucleotides: TGCAGTGCTTTCACGACTAGCGGGGAGAACACCGGGGAGCTGTTTTTT. It is translated as CSAFTTSGENTGELFF.

This clonotype was detected only a few times. The DNA of the CDR3 is TGTGCCAGCACTCCCACCCCCGGACAGGGTAGTGGCTACACCTTC. This codes for CASTPTPGQGSGYTF. The chain links TRBV27 to TRBJ1-2; 8 nucleotides line up with TRBD1. The CDR3 has 15 residues. Trimming cost V 7 bases and J 7 bases; bases outside gene matches: 14. Germline CDR1 is MNHEY and CDR2 is SMNVEV (reference sequence).

This clonotype was seen only a few times. V is TRBV24-1 and J is TRBJ2-1; 14 bases are a match to TRBD2. The V gene's germline CDR1 is KGHDR and CDR2 SFDVKD. V shed 4 bases, J shed 7 bases, and the junction held 5 bases outside the gene matches. This CDR3 is 16 amino acids long. CDR3 protein: CATSERTSGRMNEQFF. The CDR3 DNA reads TGTGCCACCAGTGAGCGGACTAGCGGGAGGATGAATGAGCAGTTCTTC.

The genes are TRBV28 and TRBJ1-5; 7 positions agree with TRBD1. J gave up 6 bases and V 5 bases, and 7 bases lay outside the gene matches. Germline loops: CDR1 MDHEN, CDR2 SYDVKM. This CDR3 has 14 amino acids. In DNA form, the CDR3 reads TGTGCCAGCAGTAGAGGGGGCACTTCTCAGCCCCAGCATTTT. Amino acids: CASSRGGTSQPQHF.

There are many counts of this clonotype. The chain combines TRBV20-1 with TRBJ1-1, with no clear D. The CDR3 loop spans 13 amino acids. Trimming removed 6 bases from V and 6 bases from J, with 17 bases in between. Germline CDR1 and CDR2: DFQATT and SNEGSKA (reference sequence). CDR3 DNA sequence: TGCAGTGCGGGGAACGGGGATTCGGCTGAAGCTTTCTTT. This codes for CSAGNGDSAEAFF.

This clonotype was seen ten or more times. The chain joins TRBV6-2 or TRBV6-3 to TRBJ1-1; D is possibly TRBD1 (5 bases). Germline loops: CDR1 MNHEY, CDR2 SVGEGT. Deletions cut 6 bases from V and 1 base from J, with 15 bases between. The CDR3 totals 15 residues. CDR3 bases: TGTGCCAGCAGAGGTTGGGGCAGCTCGAACACTGAAGCTTTCTTT. This sequence encodes CASRGWGSSNTEAFF.

This clonotype was detected a few times. The gene calls are TRBV7-8 and TRBJ2-7, with D perhaps matching TRBD2 (7 bases). The CDR3 extends over 18 amino acids. V was pared by 5 bases and J by 1 base, with 24 bases between. The germline V gene has CDR1 SGHVS and CDR2 FQNEAQ. The CDR3 nucleotides read TGTGCCAGCAGCACACCCGGAATATACAGGGAGGGATCCTACGAGCAGTACTTC. Translating it yields CASSTPGIYREGSYEQYF.

V usage is TRBV20-1 and J usage is TRBJ2-1, with a weak D call TRBD2 (6 bases). The CDR3 is 15 residues long. Deletions cut 6 bases from V and 7 bases from J, with 22 bases between. CDR1 is DFQATT and CDR2 is SNEGSKA in the germline V gene (reference sequence). The CDR3 loop is CSADPGLPGGNEQFF. CDR3 coding DNA: TGCAGTGCCGACCCGGGACTCCCCGGAGGTAATGAGCAGTTCTTC.

This clonotype has at least ten counts. The V call is TRBV29-1, the J call TRBJ2-1; TRBD2 might be the D (6 bases). Germline V CDR1 and CDR2: SQVTM, ANQGSEA. V was clipped by 4 bases and J by 6 bases, with 19 bases between them. The CDR3 sequence is 15 residues long. DNA of the CDR3: TGCAGCGTTGCCTTGCGCGGGGATGTCAGCAATGAGCAGTTCTTC. Residues: CSVALRGDVSNEQFF.

This clonotype came up a few times. The chain carries TRBV4-2 and TRBJ1-1; weak D call: TRBD1 (5 bases). Germline CDR1 reads LGHNA; CDR2 reads YNFKEQ. This CDR3 spans 15 amino acids. Trimming took 0 bases from V and 2 from J, leaving 10 bases between them. The CDR3 protein is CASSQDDRINTEAFF. The CDR3 nucleotides read TGTGCCAGCAGCCAAGACGACAGAATCAACACTGAAGCTTTCTTT.

This clonotype was seen a few times. This chain links TRBV20-1 with TRBJ1-5; tentative D call: TRBD1 (5 bases). Trimming shortened V by 4 bases and J by 0 bases, and 16 bases separated the two germline ends. Germline lookup yields CDR1 DFQATT and CDR2 SNEGSKA (reference sequence). The CDR3 runs 16 residues. The CDR3 spells CSANIAGVLSNQPQHF. In nucleotides, the CDR3 is TGCAGTGCTAATATTGCGGGGGTCCTTAGCAATCAGCCCCAGCATTTT.

This clonotype appeared a few times. The chain is built from TRBV15 and TRBJ2-1, with D possibly being TRBD2 (6 bases). Trimming pared 5 bases from V and 8 bases from J, leaving 19 bases between. This CDR3 has 15 amino acids. Germline CDR1 is LNHNV and CDR2 is YYDKDF (reference sequence). CDR3 sequence reads: CATSRGLSSSDEQFF. CDR3 nucleotide sequence: TGTGCCACCAGCCGGGGACTCTCGTCATCCGATGAGCAGTTCTTC.

This clonotype has ten or more counts. J is TRBJ2-7 and V is TRBV10-3; no reliable D call. Germline lookup yields CDR1 ENHRY and CDR2 SYGVKD. The CDR3 totals 15 residues. V lost 2 bases and J lost 3, with 14 bases in between. CDR3 loop: CAISEEGQEYYEQYF. For the CDR3, the DNA is TGTGCCATCAGTGAGGAAGGGCAGGAATACTACGAGCAGTACTTC.

This clonotype appeared a few times. The chain links TRBV6-2 or TRBV6-3 to TRBJ2-7; 8 nucleotides match TRBD2. The germline V gene has CDR1 MNHEY and CDR2 SVGEGT. Trimming took 6 bases from V and 6 from J; bases not matched to a gene: 10. The CDR3 runs to 14 residues. This CDR3 is CASRPGLGIAEQYF. The CDR3 DNA follows: TGTGCCAGCAGACCGGGACTAGGAATTGCCGAGCAGTACTTC.

This clonotype was detected only a few times. CDR3 nucleotides: TGTGCCACACTACAGGGGACGGGCGAGACCCAGTACTTC. Translation: CATLQGTGETQYF. This chain connects TRBV2 to TRBJ2-5; TRBD1 agrees at 7 bases. Germline CDR1 reads SNHLY; CDR2 reads FYNNEI. V lost 10 bases and J lost 5; bases outside the gene matches: 10. The CDR3 runs to 13 residues.

There are a few counts of this clonotype. The chain uses TRBV29-1 and TRBJ1-1; the D is unclear. This CDR3 is 13 amino acids long. Germline values: CDR1 SQVTM, CDR2 ANQGSEA. V gave up 4 bases and J gave up 3 bases, with 12 bases separating them. The CDR3 coding sequence is TGCAGCGTTGCTTGGAGTAGAGACACTGAAGCTTTCTTT. As protein: CSVAWSRDTEAFF.

The rearrangement uses TRBV20-1 and TRBJ2-7, with D tentatively TRBD1 (6 bases). The germline V gene has CDR1 DFQATT and CDR2 SNEGSKA (reference sequence). V was trimmed by 2 bases and J by 5 bases, leaving 13 bases between them. The CDR3 totals 13 residues. CDR3 region: CSARPGHGDEQYF. The CDR3 nucleotides are TGCAGTGCTAGACCGGGACACGGGGACGAGCAGTACTTC.

The chain has TRBV20-1 and TRBJ1-4, with D possibly being TRBD1 (6 bases). Germline V gene data show CDR1 as DFQATT and CDR2 as SNEGSKA (reference sequence). Deletions cut 0 bases from V and 8 bases from J, with 13 bases between. CDR3 length equals 14 residues. The CDR3 DNA reads as TGCAGTGCTAGAGATCGAGGGAGGGGGGAAAAACTGTTTTTT. The encoded protein is CSARDRGRGEKLFF.

The sample holds a few counts of this clonotype. This rearrangement joins TRBV12-3 or TRBV12-4 to TRBJ2-7, with 10 positions matching TRBD2. The ends lost 3 bases at V and 5 bases at J; junction bases unmatched: 10. The CDR3 runs to 16 residues. The CDR3 is CASSFVPSSGSHEQYF. CDR3 DNA sequence: TGTGCCAGCAGTTTTGTACCGTCTAGCGGGAGCCACGAGCAGTACTTC.

The chain carries TRBV28 and TRBJ1-1, with unresolved D. Per the germline V gene, CDR1 is MDHEN and CDR2 is SYDVKM. The CDR3 loop spans 14 amino acids. The V gene lost 2 bases and the J gene lost 1 base, with 8 bases spanning the gap. CDR3 sequence: CASSLTTGNTEAFF. In DNA, the CDR3 is TGTGCCAGCAGTTTAACCACGGGGAACACTGAAGCTTTCTTT.

V gene TRBV28 combines with J gene TRBJ1-2; D is ambiguous. Germline lookup yields CDR1 MDHEN and CDR2 SYDVKM. The CDR3 consists of 17 residues. The V gene lost 2 bases and the J gene lost 13 bases, with 29 bases spanning the gap. In DNA form, the CDR3 reads TGTGCCAGCAGTTTAGAATTACCTAACGTCTTTGGTGTACATCCCACCTTC. Translation: CASSLELPNVFGVHPTF.

The chain carries TRBV20-1 and TRBJ1-3; no clear D gene. V was trimmed by 6 bases and J by 4 bases, leaving 16 bases between them. Germline-derived CDR1 and CDR2 are DFQATT and SNEGSKA (reference sequence). CDR3 length: 14 residues. The CDR3 reads CSARILAQGNTIYF. As DNA, the CDR3 is TGCAGTGCCAGGATACTTGCACAGGGAAACACCATATATTTT.

The rearrangement links TRBV9 to TRBJ2-3, with unresolved D. Germline lookup yields CDR1 SGDLS and CDR2 YYNGEE. Trimming removed 6 bases at V and 3 bases at J, with 14 bases between. The CDR3 is made up of 14 amino acids. The CDR3 reads CASTDSAETDTQYF. The CDR3 DNA follows: TGTGCCAGCACCGACTCGGCGGAGACAGATACGCAGTATTTT.

The chain uses TRBV6-5 and TRBJ2-7; 9 bases fit TRBD1. Germline values: CDR1 MNHEY, CDR2 SVGAGI. This CDR3 has 13 residues. V trimming: 7 bases; J trimming: 5 bases; junction bases outside the gene matches: 6. CDR3 DNA: TGTGCCAGCACTGGGACAGGGTCCCACGAGCAGTACTTC. Its translation is CASTGTGSHEQYF.

This clonotype was observed a few times. V is TRBV12-3 or TRBV12-4 and J is TRBJ2-1; the match to TRBD2 covers 8 bases. The V gene end was trimmed by 8 bases and the J gene end by 2 bases; junction bases not matched to a gene: 5. The CDR3 extends over 14 amino acids. The CDR3 DNA reads TGTGCCAGCCGATCGGGACTAGCCTACAATGAGCAGTTCTTC. Translated, it gives CASRSGLAYNEQFF.